This T cell receptor (beta chain) stems from a study of somatic mutations in cytotoxic T cells in rheumatoid arthritis. V lost 1 base to trimming and J lost 2 bases; unmatched junction nucleotides: 14. The CDR3 sequence is 21 residues long. Germline-derived CDR1 and CDR2 are LNHDA and SQIVND (reference sequence). Using immunoSEQ multiplex PCR, the repertoire was profiled, and TCRdb retains in-frame clones only, with some absent. The repertoire consists of about 18,000 clones, with 60% to 85% occurring once and the leading ten covering 28%. The clonotype was recovered from an adult with rheumatoid arthritis. V gene TRBV19 combines with J gene TRBJ2-7; 16 bases fit TRBD2. Sequencing was carried out using CD8+ T cells sorted from blood. This CDR3 reads CASSIGLPGTSGRAGAYEQYF. CDR3 in DNA: TGTGCCAGTAGTATAGGCCTACCCGGGACTAGCGGGAGGGCCGGTGCCTACGAGCAGTACTTC.